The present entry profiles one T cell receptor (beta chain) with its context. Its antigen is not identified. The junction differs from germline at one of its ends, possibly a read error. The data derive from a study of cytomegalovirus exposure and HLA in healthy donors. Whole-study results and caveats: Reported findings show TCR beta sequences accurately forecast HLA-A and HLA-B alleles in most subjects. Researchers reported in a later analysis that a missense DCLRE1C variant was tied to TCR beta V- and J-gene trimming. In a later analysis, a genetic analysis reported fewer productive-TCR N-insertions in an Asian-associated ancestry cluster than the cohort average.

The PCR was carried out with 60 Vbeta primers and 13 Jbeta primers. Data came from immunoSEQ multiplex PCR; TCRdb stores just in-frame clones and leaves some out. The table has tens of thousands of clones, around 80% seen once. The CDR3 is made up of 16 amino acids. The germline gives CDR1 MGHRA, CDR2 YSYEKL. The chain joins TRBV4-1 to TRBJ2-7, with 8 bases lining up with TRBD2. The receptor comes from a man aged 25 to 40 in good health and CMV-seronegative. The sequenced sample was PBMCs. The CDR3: CASSQRSGTSIDEQYF. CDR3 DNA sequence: TGTGCCAGCAGCCAAAGATCTGGGACTAGTATCGACGAGCAGTACTTC.